This TCR beta chain derives from a study of cytomegalovirus exposure and HLA in healthy donors. Regarding the study as a whole: Reports described diagnosis of cytomegalovirus status by the classifier as highly specific and sensitive. A later analysis reportedly found that, within productive TCRs, an Asian-associated ancestry cluster had fewer N-insertions than the mean observed across the roughly 670 donors.

Each donor was nominally healthy when sampled (though unrecorded immune exposures were likely). V gave up 2 bases and J gave up 4 bases, with 13 bases separating them. Germline V gene sequence: CDR1 KGHSH, CDR2 LQKENI. The CDR3 runs to 15 residues. Researchers ran the PCR with 60 Vbeta and 13 Jbeta primers. Sequencing used immunoSEQ multiplex PCR; TCRdb keeps in-frame clones, though not all of them. The sample yields 90,000 to 110,000 clones, 78% seen once. Regarding this clone: What it binds is not known.

The TCR comes from a man aged 30 to 39 in good health and CMV-seronegative. Material: PBMCs. V is TRBV18 and J is TRBJ2-3; D might be TRBD2 (5 bases). The CDR3 sequence is CASSPSGSGSDTQYF. The CDR3, as DNA: TGTGCCAGCTCACCATCGGGGTCCGGTTCAGATACGCAGTATTTT.